One sample yielded the 20 T cell receptor beta chains listed below, sequenced in a study of CD8 T cells in Susac syndrome. Random hexamers were used to reverse transcribe roughly 0.5 to 1 ug of RNA. One entry per CDR3 protein results from TCRdb running MiXCR on the immunoSEQ multiplex PCR reads. In the table there are around 170,000 distinct CDR3 sequences, approximately 95% of which are singletons. The material sequenced was CD8+ T cells from PBMCs. These receptors came from a human donor with multiple sclerosis.

The gene calls are TRBV7-8 and TRBJ2-7, with TRBD2 as a possible D gene (5 bases). Germline loops: CDR1 SGHVS, CDR2 FQNEAQ. Trimming shortened V by 1 base and J by 5 bases, and 15 bases separated the two germline ends. The CDR3 covers 15 residues. The CDR3 loop is CASSLELGSIDEQYF. CDR3 nucleotides: TGTGCCAGCAGCTTAGAATTAGGGAGTATCGACGAGCAGTACTTC.

The chain carries TRBV27 and TRBJ1-2; tentative D call: TRBD1 (5 bases). CDR1 MNHEY and CDR2 SMNVEV come from the germline V gene (reference sequence). The CDR3 runs 13 residues. V gave up 6 bases and J gave up 4 bases, with 12 bases separating them. In DNA, the CDR3 is TGTGCCAGCAGAGCGAGTGGGGGCTATGGCTACACCTTC. It yields the protein CASRASGGYGYTF.

This clonotype showed up just once. The chain is built from TRBV4-2 and TRBJ1-5; TRBD1 matches at 8 bases. This CDR3 region has 14 residues. Trimming at V came to 1 base and at J to 6 bases, leaving 2 bases not matched to a gene. The germline gives CDR1 LGHNA, CDR2 YNFKEQ. The CDR3 coding sequence is TGTGCCAGCAGCCAAGGGACAGGGCCTCAGCCCCAGCATTTT. Protein product: CASSQGTGPQPQHF.

The J gene is TRBJ2-7, the V gene TRBV27; tentative D call: TRBD2 (7 bases). Germline loops: CDR1 MNHEY, CDR2 SMNVEV (reference sequence). The CDR3 consists of 15 residues. The V end was cut by 5 bases, the J end by 0 bases, with 14 bases between. The DNA for the CDR3 is TGTGCCAGCAGTCGGGGGAGGGGGGACTCCTACGAGCAGTACTTC. Its translation is CASSRGRGDSYEQYF.

V and J are TRBV19 and TRBJ1-6, with D unclear. Germline V gene data show CDR1 as LNHDA and CDR2 as SQIVND (reference sequence). Trimming shortened V by 3 bases and J by 9 bases, and 12 bases separated the two germline ends. This CDR3 contains 14 residues. CDR3 in amino acids: CASSIGLWGSPLHF. In DNA form, the CDR3 reads TGTGCCAGTAGTATTGGGCTATGGGGTTCACCCCTCCACTTT.

The chain recombines TRBV4-1 with TRBJ2-4; TRBD2 agrees at 7 bases. J was trimmed by 0 bases and V by 4 bases; bases with no gene match: 3. Per the germline V gene, CDR1 is MGHRA and CDR2 is YSYEKL. The CDR3 extends over 15 amino acids. This chain's CDR3 is CASSPSGLAKNIQYF. The CDR3 nucleotides are TGCGCCAGCAGCCCTAGCGGATTAGCCAAAAACATTCAGTACTTC.

The chain carries TRBV15 and TRBJ2-7; tentatively, D is TRBD2 (6 bases). The V gene's germline CDR1 is LNHNV and CDR2 YYDKDF (reference sequence). Between the trimmed V and J ends, which lost 11 bases and 7 bases, there was a span of 18 bases. This CDR3 has 12 amino acids. The CDR3 sequence is CALGGPTGEQYF. DNA of the CDR3: TGTGCCCTGGGGGGTCCTACCGGGGAGCAGTACTTC.

V usage is TRBV9 and J usage is TRBJ2-7; 8 bases agree with TRBD2. The junction had 4 bases not matched to a gene; V was cut back by 0 bases and J by 5 bases. This CDR3 contains 14 residues. Germline V gene lookup returns CDR1 SGDLS and CDR2 YYNGEE. The CDR3 protein is CASSVDGRAHEQYF. The CDR3 DNA sequence: TGTGCCAGCAGCGTAGACGGGAGGGCCCACGAGCAGTACTTC.

This clonotype was seen just once. This sequence joins TRBV29-1 and TRBJ2-7; 8 bases match TRBD2. CDR3 length: 12 amino acids. The V and J ends lost 7 bases and 4 bases, in that order; junction bases with no gene match: 6. CDR1 is SQVTM, CDR2 ANQGSEA, per germline. CDR3 coding DNA: TGCAGCGCTTCATCGGGGGGGTACGAGCAGTACTTC. Protein product: CSASSGGYEQYF.

This clonotype appeared a single time. This chain joins TRBV29-1 and TRBJ1-1; D perhaps matches TRBD1 (5 bases). The V gene's germline CDR1 is SQVTM and CDR2 ANQGSEA. With 5 bases removed from V and 5 bases from J, the gap between germline ends came to 12 bases. The CDR3 spans 12 residues. In DNA, the CDR3 is TGCAGCGTTCTACAGGAAACGACTGAAGCTTTCTTT. Its protein is CSVLQETTEAFF.

CDR3 coding DNA: TGTGCCAGCAGTTCGGTGCGGGAGGGCTACGAGCAGTACTTC. Residues: CASSSVREGYEQYF. V usage is TRBV28 and J usage is TRBJ2-7; 9 nucleotides align to TRBD2. V gave up 4 bases and J gave up 3 bases; unmatched junction bases: 4. The CDR3 has 14 residues. CDR1 and CDR2 (germline): MDHEN, SYDVKM.

The chain is built from TRBV9 and TRBJ1-1, with D possibly TRBD1 on 6 matching bases. Trimming removed 5 bases at V and 3 bases at J, with 14 bases between. The CDR3 extends over 14 amino acids. Germline loops: CDR1 SGDLS, CDR2 YYNGEE. As DNA, the CDR3 is TGTGCCAGCAGTCCCTCCGGACAGTACACTGAAGCTTTCTTT. The encoded protein is CASSPSGQYTEAFF.

This sequence joins TRBV11-2 and TRBJ2-7; possible D gene TRBD1, 6 bases. The CDR3 spans 14 residues. The V gene's germline CDR1 is SGHAT and CDR2 FQNNGV. V lost 1 base to trimming and J lost 3 bases, with 10 bases between them. The CDR3 nucleotides are TGTGCCAGCAGCTTAGGAAGGGGACACTACGAGCAGTACTTC. Amino acid sequence: CASSLGRGHYEQYF.

This clonotype was seen just once. As DNA, the CDR3 is TGTGCCAGCAGTTTAACCCTAATAGATGAGCAGTTCTTC. Amino acid sequence: CASSLTLIDEQFF. This chain connects TRBV28 to TRBJ2-1; D gene uncertain. V lost 2 bases, J lost 8 bases, and 10 bases lay in between. Germline-derived CDR1 and CDR2 are MDHEN and SYDVKM. This CDR3 has 13 amino acids. Drawing the rest from reference TRBV28 and TRBJ2-1, the complete variable domain is DVKVTQSSRYLVKRTGEKVFLECVQDMDHENMFWYRQDPGLGLRLIYFSYDVKMKEKGDIPEGYSVSREKKERFSLILESASTNQTSMYLCASSLTLIDEQFFGPGTRLTVL.

This clonotype was recorded once. This chain uses TRBV7-6 with TRBJ2-3; 10 bases agree with TRBD1. Germline V gives CDR1 SGHVS, CDR2 FNYEAQ. Unmatched junction bases numbered 11, after V lost 3 bases and J lost 5 bases. CDR3 length: 17 amino acids. CDR3 in amino acids: CASSFVPGQGLRDTQYF. The CDR3, as DNA: TGTGCCAGCAGCTTCGTTCCGGGACAGGGGTTGAGAGATACGCAGTATTTT.

V gene TRBV29-1 combines with J gene TRBJ2-7, with 7 bases lining up with TRBD1. Losses at the gene ends were 5 bases for V and 2 bases for J; bases not matched to a gene: 9. Germline V lookup: CDR1 SQVTM, CDR2 ANQGSEA. The length of the CDR3 is 14 residues. The DNA for the CDR3 is TGCAGCGTTCTTCAGACAGGGTCCCCCTACGAGCAGTACTTC. This sequence encodes CSVLQTGSPYEQYF.

The chain combines TRBV6-5 with TRBJ1-2; the D gene is possibly TRBD1 (6 bases). Trimming pared 5 bases from V and 0 bases from J, leaving 10 bases between. The germline V gene has CDR1 MNHEY and CDR2 SVGAGI. The CDR3 covers 14 residues. CDR3 nucleotide sequence: TGTGCCAGCAGTCGGGACAAAGCTAACTATGGCTACACCTTC. Its translation is CASSRDKANYGYTF.

The chain couples TRBV12-3 or TRBV12-4 to TRBJ2-1, with a weak D call TRBD1 (5 bases). CDR3 length: 14 amino acids. Trimming left V 3 bases short and J 3 bases short, with 9 bases between. The CDR3 sequence: CASSFGAIYNEQFF. As DNA, the CDR3 is TGTGCCAGCAGTTTTGGGGCGATCTACAATGAGCAGTTCTTC.

The rearrangement joins TRBV30 to TRBJ2-2; D not resolved. From germline, CDR1 is GTSNPN and CDR2 SVGIG (reference sequence). The CDR3 has 13 amino acids. V shed 0 bases and J shed 2 bases, with 4 bases lying between them. The CDR3 DNA follows: TGTGCCTGGAGTGTACAAAACACCGGGGAGCTGTTTTTT. Amino acids: CAWSVQNTGELFF.

This clonotype was counted only a few times. V usage is TRBV20-1 and J usage is TRBJ1-2; 9 nucleotides line up with TRBD1. CDR1 DFQATT and CDR2 SNEGSKA come from the germline V gene (reference sequence). V was pared by 0 bases and J by 0 bases, with 5 bases of the junction left unmatched. This CDR3 spans 16 amino acids. DNA of the CDR3: TGCAGTGCTAGAGAGGGCGGGACAGGGACTAACTATGGCTACACCTTC. This codes for CSAREGGTGTNYGYTF.